This paragraph reports one T cell receptor beta chain. The data originate from a study of control samples from healthy donors and cancer patients. The protocol was immunoSEQ multiplex PCR, while the TCRdb copy is restricted to in-frame clones and leaves out a portion. The sample has some 120,000 clones, over 75% seen once. V lost 1 base to trimming and J lost 5 bases, with 9 bases between them. There are 13 residues in the CDR3. Sample: PBMCs. This receptor was taken from a woman aged 45 to 65 with colorectal cancer. The J gene is TRBJ2-7, the V gene TRBV12-3 or TRBV12-4; tentative D call: TRBD1 (6 bases). This CDR3 is CASSLVSGDEQYF. For the CDR3, the DNA is TGTGCCAGCAGTTTAGTGTCAGGGGACGAGCAGTACTTC.